The 4 T cell receptor beta chains below come from one sample, sequenced in a study of T-cell memory formation after mild COVID-19. Each CDR3 protein gets one entry after TCRdb re-called the 5' RACE reads with MiXCR. The sample lists around 500,000 distinct CDR3 sequences; around a sixth were seen once. The material sequenced was PBMCs or a T cell subset sorted from them (not recorded which). These receptors were taken from an adult woman who had mild COVID-19 (a few samples of this study predate the infection). Cell type and time point are not known.

This clonotype was counted only a few times. The V and J genes are TRBV25-1 and TRBJ1-4; tentative D call: TRBD1 (5 bases). The CDR3 totals 15 residues. Germline values: CDR1 MGHDK, CDR2 SYGVNS. V dropped 6 bases and J dropped 6 bases, with 17 bases sitting between them. Written as DNA, the CDR3 is TGTGCCAGCAGCCCTAAGACAGCGGGAGATGAAAAACTGTTTTTT. It yields the protein CASSPKTAGDEKLFF.

The chain joins TRBV18 to TRBJ2-3; TRBD2 aligns across 12 bases. The CDR3 is made up of 16 amino acids. Germline V gene lookup returns CDR1 KGHSH and CDR2 LQKENI. The V and J ends lost 3 bases and 9 bases, in that order; junction bases with no gene match: 10. CDR3 DNA sequence: TGTGCCAGCTCACCGCCGGGGCTAGCGGGAGGGCGAACGCAGTATTTT. This gives the protein CASSPPGLAGGRTQYF.

DNA of the CDR3: TGTGCCAGCAGCTTGATAATGGGGACATCTAGCACAGATACGCAGTATTTT. It specifies CASSLIMGTSSTDTQYF. The V call is TRBV5-5, the J call TRBJ2-3, with a tentative D call TRBD1 (6 bases). This CDR3 is 17 amino acids long. Trimming cost V 1 base and J 0 bases, with 15 bases left between them. Germline V gives CDR1 SGHKS, CDR2 YYEKEE (reference sequence).

Remarks on this clonotype: The junction shows a germline mismatch at one end, possibly a read error. The DNA for the CDR3 is TGCAGTGCTAGAGGGGCTGGGGCCCCAATCTTCTTC. This translates into CSARGAGAPIFF. The chain combines TRBV20-1 with TRBJ2-4, with a tentative D call TRBD1 (5 bases). The CDR3 runs to 12 residues. Germline-derived CDR1 and CDR2 are DFQATT and SNEGSKA (reference sequence).